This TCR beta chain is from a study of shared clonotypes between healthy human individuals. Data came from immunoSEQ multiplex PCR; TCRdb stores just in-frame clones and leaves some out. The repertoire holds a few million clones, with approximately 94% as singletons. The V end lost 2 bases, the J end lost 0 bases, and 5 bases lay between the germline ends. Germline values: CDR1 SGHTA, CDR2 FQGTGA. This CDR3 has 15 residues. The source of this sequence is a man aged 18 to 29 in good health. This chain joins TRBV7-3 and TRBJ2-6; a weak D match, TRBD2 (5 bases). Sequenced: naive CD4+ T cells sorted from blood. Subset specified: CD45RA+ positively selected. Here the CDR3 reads CASSLRGSGANVLTF. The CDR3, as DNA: TGTGCCAGCAGCTTACGGGGCTCTGGGGCCAACGTCCTGACTTTC.